A selection of T cell receptor beta chains follows, all from one sample in a study of shared clonotypes between healthy human individuals. TCRdb keeps only in-frame clones here, not all; method: immunoSEQ multiplex PCR. Of about 2 million clones detected, roughly 96% appear once; the ten largest clones hold 0.1% to 0.15%. Source material: naive CD4+ T cells sorted from blood. The source of these receptors is a man between 18 and 35 years old in good health. Both conserved end residues are part of each CDR3. A D gene is named only where the DNA matches it firmly. For some rows the clone size is stated as once, few or many, or as a class when expanded; others skip it.

v_call: TRBV5-6
d_call: TRBD1
j_call: TRBJ2-1
clone_size: .
cdr3_nt: TGTGCCAGCGGGGACAGAAGGGATGAGCAGTTCTTC
cdr3_aa: CASGDRRDEQFF

v_call: TRBV2
d_call: .
j_call: TRBJ2-2
clone_size: .
cdr3_nt: TGTGCCAGCAGGCAGGGAGTGACGGGGGAGCTGTTTTTT
cdr3_aa: CASRQGVTGELFF

v_call: TRBV4-2
d_call: .
j_call: TRBJ2-3
clone_size: .
cdr3_nt: TGTGCCAGCAGCCAAGATTCCCAGGACACAGATACGCAGTATTTT
cdr3_aa: CASSQDSQDTDTQYF

v_call: TRBV7-9
d_call: TRBD1
j_call: TRBJ1-5
clone_size: .
cdr3_nt: TGTGCCAGCAGCTTCGGACAGGGGAATCAGCCCCAGCATTTT
cdr3_aa: CASSFGQGNQPQHF

v_call: TRBV5-1
d_call: .
j_call: TRBJ2-3
clone_size: .
cdr3_nt: TGCGCCAGCAGCTTGCAAAGCGGGTACACAGATACGCAGTATTTT
cdr3_aa: CASSLQSGYTDTQYF

v_call: TRBV18
d_call: .
j_call: TRBJ2-7
clone_size: .
cdr3_nt: TGTGCCAGCTCGCCTGGGACAACCGCCTACGAGCAGTACTTC
cdr3_aa: CASSPGTTAYEQYF

v_call: TRBV6-5
d_call: .
j_call: TRBJ2-5
clone_size: .
cdr3_nt: TGTGCCAGCAGTTTTAGGCCCTCACCTCCCCAAGAGACCCAGTACTTC
cdr3_aa: CASSFRPSPPQETQYF

v_call: TRBV28
d_call: .
j_call: TRBJ1-2
clone_size: .
cdr3_nt: TGTGCCAGCAGCCGGGCCCAGGGCGGCTACACCTTC
cdr3_aa: CASSRAQGGYTF

v_call: TRBV7-8
d_call: .
j_call: TRBJ2-7
clone_size: .
cdr3_nt: TGTGCCAGCAGCTTAGCCGATGAGCAGTACTTC
cdr3_aa: CASSLADEQYF

v_call: TRBV18
d_call: TRBD2
j_call: TRBJ2-2
clone_size: .
cdr3_nt: TGTGCCAGCTCACGACAAAATAGCGGGCATTACACCGGGGAGCTGTTTTTT
cdr3_aa: CASSRQNSGHYTGELFF

v_call: TRBV5-6
d_call: .
j_call: TRBJ1-6
clone_size: .
cdr3_nt: TGTGCCAGCAGCGCGGATAGGGATTCACCCCTCCACTTT
cdr3_aa: CASSADRDSPLHF

v_call: TRBV15
d_call: TRBD2
j_call: TRBJ2-5
clone_size: .
cdr3_nt: TGTGCCACCAGCAGGGCTAGACTAGCGGGGGGGCAAGAGACCCAGTACTTC
cdr3_aa: CATSRARLAGGQETQYF

v_call: TRBV10-1
d_call: TRBD1
j_call: TRBJ2-2
clone_size: once
cdr3_nt: TGCGCCAGCAGTGCCAACACAGGGGGCGCGAACACCGGGGAGCTGTTTTTT
cdr3_aa: CASSANTGGANTGELFF

v_call: TRBV5-1
d_call: TRBD2
j_call: TRBJ2-1
clone_size: once
cdr3_nt: TGCGCCAGCAGCTTGGATGTAGCGGGTAGGAACAATGAGCAGTTCTTC
cdr3_aa: CASSLDVAGRNNEQFF

v_call: TRBV18
d_call: TRBD2
j_call: TRBJ2-1
clone_size: .
cdr3_nt: TGTGCCAGCTCACCAGGGACTAGCGGGAGCTACAATGAGCAGTTCTTC
cdr3_aa: CASSPGTSGSYNEQFF

v_call: TRBV28
d_call: .
j_call: TRBJ1-2
clone_size: .
cdr3_nt: TGTGCCAGCAGTTTACAAGGAGGGTTCCCTTATGGCTACACCTTC
cdr3_aa: CASSLQGGFPYGYTF

v_call: TRBV18
d_call: .
j_call: TRBJ2-3
clone_size: .
cdr3_nt: TGTGCCAGCTCACCGCGTCAGTCCAGCACAGATACGCAGTATTTT
cdr3_aa: CASSPRQSSTDTQYF

v_call: TRBV19
d_call: TRBD1
j_call: TRBJ1-6
clone_size: few
cdr3_nt: TGTGCCAGTAGTCAAGGACAGGCTTTGGGACCCCTCCACTTT
cdr3_aa: CASSQGQALGPLHF

v_call: TRBV10-1
d_call: TRBD1
j_call: TRBJ1-6
clone_size: .
cdr3_nt: TGCGCCAGCAGTGGACCTCCGGGGACAGGGGGTAATTCACCCCTCCACTTT
cdr3_aa: CASSGPPGTGGNSPLHF

v_call: TRBV27
d_call: .
j_call: TRBJ2-1
clone_size: .
cdr3_nt: TGTGCCAGCAGTTTCCAGGGACTGAGCTCCTACAATGAGCAGTTCTTC
cdr3_aa: CASSFQGLSSYNEQFF

v_call: TRBV7-2
d_call: .
j_call: TRBJ1-2
clone_size: .
cdr3_nt: TGTGCCAGCAGCTGGAGGACTAATTCGGACTATGGCTACACCTTC
cdr3_aa: CASSWRTNSDYGYTF

v_call: TRBV19
d_call: .
j_call: TRBJ1-2
clone_size: .
cdr3_nt: TGTGCCAGTAGTAAGCCCCTGGACCGACCCTATGGCTACACCTTC
cdr3_aa: CASSKPLDRPYGYTF

v_call: TRBV11-2
d_call: .
j_call: TRBJ2-5
clone_size: .
cdr3_nt: TGTGCCAGCAGCTCCGAGGGTCTAAGATCTGAGACCCAGTACTTC
cdr3_aa: CASSSEGLRSETQYF

v_call: TRBV30
d_call: .
j_call: TRBJ2-1
clone_size: .
cdr3_nt: TGTGCCTGGAGTGTAAGGGCTAGCTTCGACAATGAGCAGTTCTTC
cdr3_aa: CAWSVRASFDNEQFF

v_call: TRBV27
d_call: TRBD1
j_call: TRBJ1-5
clone_size: .
cdr3_nt: TGTGCCAGCAAGCCCGGGACAGGGTTGCAGCCCCAGCATTTT
cdr3_aa: CASKPGTGLQPQHF

v_call: TRBV6-5
d_call: .
j_call: TRBJ1-6
clone_size: .
cdr3_nt: TGTGCCAGCAGTTGGGAGGGGATTGGATCACCCCTCCACTTT
cdr3_aa: CASSWEGIGSPLHF

v_call: TRBV6-1
d_call: .
j_call: TRBJ1-5
clone_size: .
cdr3_nt: TGTGCCAGCAGTGTAGGGGGAGGTCAGCCCCAGCATTTT
cdr3_aa: CASSVGGGQPQHF

v_call: TRBV11-2
d_call: TRBD1
j_call: TRBJ2-5
clone_size: once
cdr3_nt: TGTGCCAGCAGCTTAGACTGGGACAGGGAGGAGACCCAGTACTTC
cdr3_aa: CASSLDWDREETQYF

v_call: TRBV7-7
d_call: .
j_call: TRBJ1-5
clone_size: once
cdr3_nt: TGTGCTAGCAGTGTAGGGGAATCTCAGCCCCAGCATTTT
cdr3_aa: CASSVGESQPQHF

v_call: TRBV7-9
d_call: .
j_call: TRBJ1-1
clone_size: few
cdr3_nt: TGTGCCAGCCGGAGGATCCAGAACACTGAAGCTTTCTTT
cdr3_aa: CASRRIQNTEAFF

v_call: TRBV30
d_call: TRBD2
j_call: TRBJ2-5
clone_size: .
cdr3_nt: TGTGCCTGGAGTGTCTGGCGGGGGGGCCAGACCCAGTACTTC
cdr3_aa: CAWSVWRGGQTQYF

v_call: TRBV10-2
d_call: .
j_call: TRBJ2-2
clone_size: .
cdr3_nt: TGCGCCAGCTGTGCCACCAACACCGGGGAGCTGTTTTTT
cdr3_aa: CASCATNTGELFF